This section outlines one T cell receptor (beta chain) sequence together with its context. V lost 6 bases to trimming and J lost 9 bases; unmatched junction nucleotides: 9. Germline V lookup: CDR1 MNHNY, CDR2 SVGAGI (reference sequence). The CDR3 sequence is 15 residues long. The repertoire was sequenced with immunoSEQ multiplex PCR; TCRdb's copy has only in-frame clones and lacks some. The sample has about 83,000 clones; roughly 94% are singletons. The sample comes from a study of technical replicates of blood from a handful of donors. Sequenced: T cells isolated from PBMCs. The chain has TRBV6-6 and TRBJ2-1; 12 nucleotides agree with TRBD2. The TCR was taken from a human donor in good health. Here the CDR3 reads CASRRTSGTVGEQFF. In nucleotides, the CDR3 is TGTGCCAGCAGGAGGACTAGCGGGACGGTGGGTGAGCAGTTCTTC.